Given below is one T cell receptor beta chain in context. Its cognate antigen has yet to be identified. The sample holds no much larger clone one base away, and base qualities are not on file. The data are from a study of CD8 T cells in Susac syndrome (dated by TCRdb to between 2018 and 2021). Broadly, across the study: Of the Susac syndrome patients who were sequenced, eight or nine were in clinical remission while about six had clinically active disease. Susac syndrome patients were therapy-naive, on corticosteroids (some also receiving IVIg), or on IVIg alone at blood withdrawal. The study used repertoire sequencing to test whether antigen drove CD8+ T cell activation and differentiation in Susac syndrome.

Spanning cysteine to phenylalanine, the CDR3 consists of 16 amino acids. Only the CDR3 part of the read is kept: 48 bases, read in frame from the first base. As encoded in the germline V gene (reference sequence), CDR1 is GTSNPN while CDR2 is SVGIG. RNA was extracted using the RNeasy kit, and roughly 0.5 to 1 microgram was reverse transcribed with random hexamers. The immunoSEQ multiplex PCR assay, which covers 54 Vbeta and 13 Jbeta segments, was used to amplify TCR beta CDR3 regions. Bias from PCR amplification was corrected by using a synthetic template baseline for primer optimization and for computational correction. As for the original processing: Reads were assigned to V, D and J genes according to IMGT and analyzed in immunoSEQ Analyzer, with only productive sequences retained. To calculate clonality, Shannon entropy was normalized by log2 of the number of productive unique sequences and then subtracted from one. For each patient and control, public and private clones were evaluated among the 100 most prevalent clones. A clone was defined as Susac-specific if it was absent from the healthy and MS cohorts, from approximately 980 published viral clones and from other ImmuneACCESS disease sequences. TCRdb reran the public reads through fastp at Q25 and MiXCR, keeping productive beta chains. Entries that share a CDR3 protein sequence are merged under the most common genes and DNA. The V and J calls were not made by the authors but by TCRdb's processing. For this sample the table gives around 110,000 distinct CDR3 sequences, of which 96% were detected only once. Over 0.12% of the sample rests with the top ten.

Peripheral blood CD8+ and CD4+ T cells from healthy donors, Susac syndrome patients and multiple sclerosis patients were profiled by high-throughput TCR beta sequencing. The Susac syndrome patients fulfilled recently defined diagnostic criteria for definite or probable disease. Bulk CD8+ and CD4+ T cells were purified magnetically by negative isolation, whereas CD8+ TEMRA cells were enriched by FACS. Blood was drawn into EDTA tubes, processed within 24 hours, and PBMCs were isolated by density gradient centrifugation. PBMCs intended for TCR sequencing were frozen in liquid nitrogen and were later thawed in a 37 degrees C water bath. Purity of sorted or isolated CD4+, CD8+ and CD8+ TEMRA cells was at least 90%. Beyond this particular receptor, the publication reports: The TCR sequencing and HLA analysis was acknowledged to have included a relatively small number of individuals. No clonal expansion was detected in the CD4+ T cell repertoire of Susac syndrome patients.

This sequence uses TRBV30 and TRBJ1-2, with TRBD1 perhaps the D gene, on 6 matching bases. The sequenced sample consisted of CD4+ T cells from PBMCs. The sequence was obtained from a human donor with Susac syndrome. The DNA sequence reads TGTACTACTCGGGGTGAACTTCACAGGGAAGCCTATGGCTACACCTTC. This codes for CTTRGELHREAYGYTF.